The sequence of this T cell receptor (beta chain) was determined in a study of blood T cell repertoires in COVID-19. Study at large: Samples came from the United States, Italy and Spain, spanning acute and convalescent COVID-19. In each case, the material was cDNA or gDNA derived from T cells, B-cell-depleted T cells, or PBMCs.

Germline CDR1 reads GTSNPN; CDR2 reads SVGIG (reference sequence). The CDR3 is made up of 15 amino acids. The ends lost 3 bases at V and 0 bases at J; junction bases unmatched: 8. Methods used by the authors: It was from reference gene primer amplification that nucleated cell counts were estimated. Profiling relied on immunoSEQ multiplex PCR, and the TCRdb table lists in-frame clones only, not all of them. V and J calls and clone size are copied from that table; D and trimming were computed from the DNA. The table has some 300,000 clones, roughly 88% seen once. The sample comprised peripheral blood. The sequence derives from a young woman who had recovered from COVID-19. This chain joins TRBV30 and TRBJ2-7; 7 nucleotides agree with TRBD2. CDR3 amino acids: CAWRRGTASSYEQYF. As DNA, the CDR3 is TGTGCCTGGAGGCGGGGGACGGCCAGCTCCTACGAGCAGTACTTC.